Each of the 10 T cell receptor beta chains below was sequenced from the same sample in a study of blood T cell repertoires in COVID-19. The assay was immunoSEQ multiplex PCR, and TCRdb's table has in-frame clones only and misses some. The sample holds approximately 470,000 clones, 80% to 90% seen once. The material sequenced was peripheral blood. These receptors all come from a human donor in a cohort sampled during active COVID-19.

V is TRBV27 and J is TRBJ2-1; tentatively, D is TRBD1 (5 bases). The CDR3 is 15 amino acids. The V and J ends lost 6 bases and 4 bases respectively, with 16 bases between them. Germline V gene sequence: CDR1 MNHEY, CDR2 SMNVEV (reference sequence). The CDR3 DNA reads TGTGCCAGCAGCAAAAACAGGTACGAGTACAATGAGCAGTTCTTC. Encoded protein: CASSKNRYEYNEQFF.

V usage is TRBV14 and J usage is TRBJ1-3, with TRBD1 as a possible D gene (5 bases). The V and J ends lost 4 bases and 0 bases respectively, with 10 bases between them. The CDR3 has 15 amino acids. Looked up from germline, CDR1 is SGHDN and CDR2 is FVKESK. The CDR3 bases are TGTGCCAGCAGCCGAGTAGGGGTCTCTGGAAACACCATATATTTT. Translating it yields CASSRVGVSGNTIYF.

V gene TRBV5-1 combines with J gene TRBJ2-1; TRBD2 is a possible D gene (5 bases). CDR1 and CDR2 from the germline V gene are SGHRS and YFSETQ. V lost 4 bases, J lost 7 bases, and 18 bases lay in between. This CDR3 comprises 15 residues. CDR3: CASSPGPSPGNEQFF. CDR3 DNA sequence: TGCGCCAGCAGCCCTGGACCCTCTCCGGGGAATGAGCAGTTCTTC.

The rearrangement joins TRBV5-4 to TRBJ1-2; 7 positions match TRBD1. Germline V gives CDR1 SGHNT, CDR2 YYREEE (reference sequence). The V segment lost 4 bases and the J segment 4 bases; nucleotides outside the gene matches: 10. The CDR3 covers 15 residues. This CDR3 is CASSIGQVGSYGYTF. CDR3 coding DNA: TGTGCCAGCAGCATCGGACAGGTCGGGAGCTATGGCTACACCTTC.

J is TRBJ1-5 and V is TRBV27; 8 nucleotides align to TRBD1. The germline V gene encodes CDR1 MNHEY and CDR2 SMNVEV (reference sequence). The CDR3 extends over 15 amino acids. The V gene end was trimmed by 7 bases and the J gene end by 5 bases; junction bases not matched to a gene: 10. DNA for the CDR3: TGTGCCAGCAACGAACGGGACAGGCTTTATCAGCCCCAGCATTTT. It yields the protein CASNERDRLYQPQHF.

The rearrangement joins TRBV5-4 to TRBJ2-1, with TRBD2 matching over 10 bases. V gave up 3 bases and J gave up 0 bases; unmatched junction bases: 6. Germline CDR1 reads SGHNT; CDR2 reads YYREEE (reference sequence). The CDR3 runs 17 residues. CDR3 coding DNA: TGTGCCAGCAGCTCACCTAGCGGGAGTTTCTCCTACAATGAGCAGTTCTTC. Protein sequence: CASSSPSGSFSYNEQFF. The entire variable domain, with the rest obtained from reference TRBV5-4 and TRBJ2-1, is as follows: ETGVTQSPTHLIKTRGQQVTLRCSSQSGHNTVSWYQQALGQGPQFIFQYYREEENGRGNFPPRFSGLQFPNYSSELNVNALELDDSALYLCASSSPSGSFSYNEQFFGPGTRLTVL.

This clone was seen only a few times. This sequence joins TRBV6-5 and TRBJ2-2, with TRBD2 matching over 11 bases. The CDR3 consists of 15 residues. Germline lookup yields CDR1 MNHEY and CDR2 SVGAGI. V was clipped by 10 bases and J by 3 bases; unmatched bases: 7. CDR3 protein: CANREGLADTGELFF. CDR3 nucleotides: TGTGCCAACCGGGAGGGACTAGCGGACACCGGGGAGCTGTTTTTT.

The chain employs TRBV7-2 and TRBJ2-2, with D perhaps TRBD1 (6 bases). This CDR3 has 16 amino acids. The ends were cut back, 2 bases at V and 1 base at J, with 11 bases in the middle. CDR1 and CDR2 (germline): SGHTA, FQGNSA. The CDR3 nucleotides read TGTGCCAGCAGCTTACAACCGGGACAGAACACCGGGGAGCTGTTTTTT. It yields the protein CASSLQPGQNTGELFF.

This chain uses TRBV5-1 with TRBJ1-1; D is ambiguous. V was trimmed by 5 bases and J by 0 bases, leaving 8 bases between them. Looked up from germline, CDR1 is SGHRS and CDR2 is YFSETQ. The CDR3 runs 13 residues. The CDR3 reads CASREAMNTEAFF. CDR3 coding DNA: TGCGCCAGCAGGGAGGCCATGAACACTGAAGCTTTCTTT.

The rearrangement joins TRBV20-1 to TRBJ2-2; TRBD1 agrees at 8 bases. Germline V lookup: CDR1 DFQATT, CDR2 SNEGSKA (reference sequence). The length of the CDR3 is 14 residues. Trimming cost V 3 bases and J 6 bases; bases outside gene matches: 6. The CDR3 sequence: CSASRQGFSGELFF. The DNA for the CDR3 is TGCAGTGCTAGTCGACAGGGGTTTTCCGGGGAGCTGTTTTTT.